This is a list of T cell receptor beta chains from one sample in a study of T-cell reconstitution after alpha-beta-depleted transplantation in children. TCRdb re-analysed the PCR reads in MiXCR, keeping a single row per CDR3 protein. The table records 550,000 to 600,000 distinct CDR3 sequences, under 30% of them present only once. The material sequenced was PBMCs, mostly from graft donor cells, taken 360 days after TCRalphabeta/CD19-depleted stem cell transplant. The receptors derive from a boy under three years old who had a stem cell transplant for acute myeloid leukemia, so the T cells may come from the graft donor. Each CDR3 is given with its conserved first and last residue. D genes are given only for firm matches. Part of the rows lack a size; the others show once, few, many or a class for expanded clones.

J gene | D gene | V gene | clone size | CDR3 DNA | CDR3 protein
TRBJ2-5 | NA | TRBV7-2 | few | TGTGCCAGCAGCGCCACGACAGGTGCGGAGACCCAGTACTTC | CASSATTGAETQYF
TRBJ2-7 | TRBD2 | TRBV7-2 | many | TGTGCCAGCAGCTCCGGACTAGCTGAGACCTACGAGCAGTACTTC | CASSSGLAETYEQYF
TRBJ1-5 | NA | TRBV20-1 | NA | TGCAGTGCTAGAGACCCCTTGGGGGCAAAGAATCAGCCCCAGCATTTT | CSARDPLGAKNQPQHF
TRBJ2-5 | TRBD1 | TRBV12-3/TRBV12-4 | NA | TGTGCCAGCAGAAAAACAGGGGGGGAGACCCAGTACTTC | CASRKTGGETQYF
TRBJ1-5 | NA | TRBV15 | once | TGTGCCACCAGCAGAGGCGGGGGAAATCAGCCCCAGCATTTT | CATSRGGGNQPQHF
TRBJ2-1 | TRBD2 | TRBV28 | NA | TGTGCCAGCAGTTTTTGGCGGGGGGGGAATGAGCAGTTCTTC | CASSFWRGGNEQFF
TRBJ2-5 | NA | TRBV20-1 | many | TGCAGTGCTAGCCGCTATCCGGGGGAGACCCAGTACTTC | CSASRYPGETQYF
TRBJ2-1 | TRBD2 | TRBV5-1 | NA | TGCGCCAGCAGCTTGATACCTAGCGGGGGGGCCAATGAGCAGTTCTTC | CASSLIPSGGANEQFF
TRBJ2-7 | TRBD1 | TRBV5-5 | few | TGTGCCAGCAGCCGAAGTCGACAGGGCCCTTCCTACGAGCAGTACTTC | CASSRSRQGPSYEQYF
TRBJ1-6 | TRBD1 | TRBV7-2 | NA | TGTGCCAGCAGCTTAGTCGACAGGGGCAGATCACCCCTCCACTTT | CASSLVDRGRSPLHF
TRBJ2-5 | TRBD1 | TRBV6-1 | many | TGTGCCAGCACCCTCGACAGGGGAGAGACCCAGTACTTC | CASTLDRGETQYF
TRBJ1-2 | NA | TRBV7-8 | NA | TGTGCCAGCAGCTTTTACCTTGGGGGCACCGGGGGAGGCACCTATGGCTACACCTTC | CASSFYLGGTGGGTYGYTF
TRBJ2-1 | TRBD2 | TRBV12-3/TRBV12-4 | many | TGTGCCAGCATTTTTTGGGCTAGCGGGGGAACGAGCTCCTACAATGAGCAGTTCTTC | CASIFWASGGTSSYNEQFF
TRBJ2-2 | TRBD2 | TRBV14 | few | TGTGCCAGCAGCCACCTAGCGGGGGGACTCACCGGGGAGCTGTTTTTT | CASSHLAGGLTGELFF
TRBJ1-1 | NA | TRBV5-6 | NA | TGTGCCAGCAGCCCCACCCGTATCGGTGCAGGGTGGTCTGAAGCTTTCTTT | CASSPTRIGAGWSEAFF
TRBJ2-3 | NA | TRBV20-1 | many | TGCAGTGCTAGTCATGAAGGGAGCACAGATACGCAGTATTTT | CSASHEGSTDTQYF
TRBJ2-1 | NA | TRBV5-1 | few | TGCGCCAGCAGCCCCCGGGTAGGGTCGGTTGAGCAGTTCTTC | CASSPRVGSVEQFF
TRBJ2-2 | TRBD2 | TRBV5-1 | NA | TGCGCCAGCAGTTCTAGCGGGGGAAAGAACACCGGGGAGCTGTTTTTT | CASSSSGGKNTGELFF
TRBJ2-2 | NA | TRBV6-5 | many | TGTGCCAGCTCTAGGGGGGTGGAAGCCGGGGAGCTGTTTTTT | CASSRGVEAGELFF
TRBJ2-7 | TRBD1 | TRBV20-1 | many | TGCAGTGCAGAACCCGGGACAGGCGGCAACGAGCAGTACTTC | CSAEPGTGGNEQYF
TRBJ2-5 | NA | TRBV7-2 | many | TGTGCCAGCAGCCAAGAAACAGGCCAGCAAGAGACCCAGTACTTC | CASSQETGQQETQYF
TRBJ2-7 | NA | TRBV12-3/TRBV12-4 | once | TGTGCCAGCAACCTTGACGGGGGCCCCTACGAGCAGTACTTC | CASNLDGGPYEQYF
TRBJ2-5 | NA | TRBV12-5 | NA | TGTGCTAGTGGTTTGATGGTGGCCCAGTACTTC | CASGLMVAQYF
TRBJ2-1 | TRBD2 | TRBV20-1 | many | TGCAGTGCTGTGGGACTAGCGGGGCCTGGTAGAAATGAGCAGTTCTTC | CSAVGLAGPGRNEQFF
TRBJ2-1 | NA | TRBV20-1 | NA | TGCAGTGCGCCCACCCCCGGGGCCCGACATGGCAATGAGCAGTTCTTC | CSAPTPGARHGNEQFF